Presented here are 13 T cell receptor beta chains from one specimen sequenced in a study of Graves' ophthalmopathy and Graves' hyperthyroidism. RNA transcripts provided the template for amplifying TCR beta CDR3 regions. First-round RT-PCR used HTBI primers; second-round multiplex PCR followed. TCRdb called the multiplex PCR reads again in MiXCR, with one record for every CDR3 protein. This table holds 400,000 to 500,000 distinct CDR3 sequences, over 20% found once. Sequencing was performed on peripheral blood. All receptors derive from a woman aged 18-29 years with stable Graves' hyperthyroidism.

This clonotype was observed at least ten times. This chain joins TRBV28 and TRBJ1-6, with TRBD1 as a possible D gene (5 bases). The germline CDR1 and CDR2 sequences are MDHEN and SYDVKM. This CDR3 spans 15 amino acids. Between the trimmed V and J ends, which lost 5 bases and 7 bases, there was a span of 15 bases. CDR3 nucleotide sequence: TGTGCCAGCAGTCCCCTCCAGGGAGGAAATTCACCCCTCCACTTT. Protein sequence: CASSPLQGGNSPLHF.

The V call is TRBV28, the J call TRBJ2-7, with 9 bases lining up with TRBD1. V lost 7 bases to trimming and J lost 6 bases; unmatched junction nucleotides: 7. The CDR3 covers 13 residues. Germline V gene data show CDR1 as MDHEN and CDR2 as SYDVKM. CDR3 protein: CASNSGQGGEQYF. As DNA, the CDR3 is TGTGCCAGCAACTCGGGACAGGGCGGCGAGCAGTACTTC.

In this sample, this clonotype turned up many times. The chain employs TRBV7-2 and TRBJ2-2; perhaps TRBD2 as D (5 bases). Germline values: CDR1 SGHTA, CDR2 FQGNSA. This CDR3 is 12 amino acids long. Trimming pared 1 base from V and 9 bases from J, leaving 6 bases between. The DNA for the CDR3 is TGTGCCAGCAGCTTAGGAGGGAGGGAGCTGTTTTTT. Its translation: CASSLGGRELFF.

The chain has TRBV20-1 and TRBJ1-5; no reliable D call. V lost 6 bases, J lost 4 bases, and 16 bases lay in between. The CDR3 covers 14 residues. Germline lookup yields CDR1 DFQATT and CDR2 SNEGSKA (reference sequence). Here the CDR3 DNA reads TGCAGTGCAGAAGTCCCGGGAGTTAATCAGCCCCAGCATTTT. Translated, it gives CSAEVPGVNQPQHF.

This rearrangement joins TRBV4-1 to TRBJ2-4; D is ambiguous. Germline assignment: CDR1 MGHRA and CDR2 YSYEKL. V dropped 3 bases and J dropped 5 bases, with 11 bases sitting between them. This CDR3 has 14 amino acids. The CDR3 DNA is TGCGCCAGCAGCCATCGAATCAGAGAAAACATTCAGTACTTC. Protein sequence: CASSHRIRENIQYF.

In this sample, this clonotype turned up many times. V usage is TRBV6-5 and J usage is TRBJ2-7; 9 nucleotides align to TRBD1. CDR1 is MNHEY, CDR2 SVGAGI, per germline. There are 14 residues in the CDR3. V lost 7 bases and J lost 0; bases outside the gene matches: 4. CDR3 sequence (DNA): TGTGCCAGCATGGGGGACAGGGTCTCCTACGAGCAGTACTTC. The encoded protein is CASMGDRVSYEQYF.

In its sample, this clonotype was seen a few times. The CDR3 DNA follows: TGCGCCAGCAGCTTTAGCGGCCCCCCCTCTGGGGCCAACGTCCTGACTTTC. It translates to CASSFSGPPSGANVLTF. The chain is built from TRBV5-1 and TRBJ2-6, with D perhaps matching TRBD2 (6 bases). The CDR3 consists of 17 residues. Trimming left V 2 bases short and J 0 bases short, with 12 bases between. From germline, CDR1 is SGHRS and CDR2 YFSETQ.

The chain combines TRBV29-1 with TRBJ2-7; maybe TRBD2 (6 bases). The CDR3 loop spans 12 amino acids. V lost 6 bases, J lost 5 bases, and 14 bases lay in between. Germline V gene lookup returns CDR1 SQVTM and CDR2 ANQGSEA. CDR3 DNA: TGCAGCGTGGCCCTAGGGAGGAACGAGCAGTACTTC. It encodes CSVALGRNEQYF.

Many counts were recorded for this clonotype. CDR3 protein: CASSPGVGNQPQHF. CDR3 DNA: TGTGCCAGCTCGCCAGGGGTGGGCAATCAGCCCCAGCATTTT. The chain carries TRBV18 and TRBJ1-5; TRBD1 might be the D (6 bases). The germline V gene has CDR1 KGHSH and CDR2 LQKENI. The CDR3 is made up of 14 amino acids. Trimming cost V 6 bases and J 2 bases, with 11 bases left between them.

Comment on this clonotype: Because it lacks the conserved phenylalanine or tryptophan at the end, this CDR3 is likely a read error. The chain employs TRBV18 and TRBJ2-7; D is possibly TRBD2 (6 bases). V was clipped by 6 bases and J by 7 bases, with 19 bases between them. CDR1 is KGHSH and CDR2 is LQKENI in the germline V gene. This CDR3 region has 14 residues. For the CDR3, the DNA is TGTGCCAGCTCCCACCCGGGGGTTGTGGAGGAGCAGTACCTC. This gives the protein CASSHPGVVEEQYL.

This chain joins TRBV12-5 and TRBJ2-7; D may be TRBD2 (7 bases). The CDR3 has 17 amino acids. V was pared by 3 bases and J by 2 bases, with 20 bases between. CDR1 is LGHNT and CDR2 is FRNRAP in the germline V gene. The CDR3 coding sequence is TGTGCTAGTGGTTTACCCGTCCGGGGGGCCGGTACCTACGAGCAGTACTTC. As protein: CASGLPVRGAGTYEQYF.

This clonotype has a count of ten or more. This chain connects TRBV20-1 to TRBJ2-7, with D perhaps TRBD1 (6 bases). Germline V CDR1 and CDR2: DFQATT, SNEGSKA (reference sequence). CDR3 length: 14 amino acids. Trimming pared 6 bases from V and 7 bases from J, leaving 22 bases between. In nucleotides, the CDR3 is TGCAGTGCAGAGAGGGGCAGGGGAGATGGAGAGCAGTACTTC. Amino acids: CSAERGRGDGEQYF.

A few counts support this clonotype. J is TRBJ1-2 and V is TRBV7-2; unclear D gene. V lost 1 base to trimming and J lost 4 bases, with 7 bases between them. The CDR3 has 13 amino acids. Germline V gene data show CDR1 as SGHTA and CDR2 as FQGNSA. CDR3 amino acids: CASSLGAPYGYTF. CDR3 bases: TGTGCCAGCAGCTTAGGGGCGCCCTATGGCTACACCTTC.